This T cell receptor (beta chain) comes out of a study of shared clonotypes between healthy human individuals. CDR1 SGHTA and CDR2 FQGNSA come from the germline V gene. V was trimmed by 6 bases and J by 2 bases, leaving 9 bases between them. This CDR3 spans 13 amino acids. CD45RO-negative, CCR7-positively selected cells formed the naive CD8 fraction, excluding terminally differentiated effector memory CD45RA+ cells. Some clones are missing from TCRdb's copy, which holds only in-frame ones; the method was immunoSEQ multiplex PCR. The sample consists of millions of clones, 85% to 95% of them appearing once.

Sequenced: naive CD8+ T cells from PBMCs. V and J are TRBV7-2 and TRBJ2-3; D gene unclear. This clonotype was sampled from a man aged 18 to 35 in good health. Some clones in this sample may be carry-over from other donors' samples. CDR3 residues: CASRIRATDTQYF. The CDR3 DNA reads as TGTGCCAGCAGAATCCGGGCCACAGATACGCAGTATTTT.